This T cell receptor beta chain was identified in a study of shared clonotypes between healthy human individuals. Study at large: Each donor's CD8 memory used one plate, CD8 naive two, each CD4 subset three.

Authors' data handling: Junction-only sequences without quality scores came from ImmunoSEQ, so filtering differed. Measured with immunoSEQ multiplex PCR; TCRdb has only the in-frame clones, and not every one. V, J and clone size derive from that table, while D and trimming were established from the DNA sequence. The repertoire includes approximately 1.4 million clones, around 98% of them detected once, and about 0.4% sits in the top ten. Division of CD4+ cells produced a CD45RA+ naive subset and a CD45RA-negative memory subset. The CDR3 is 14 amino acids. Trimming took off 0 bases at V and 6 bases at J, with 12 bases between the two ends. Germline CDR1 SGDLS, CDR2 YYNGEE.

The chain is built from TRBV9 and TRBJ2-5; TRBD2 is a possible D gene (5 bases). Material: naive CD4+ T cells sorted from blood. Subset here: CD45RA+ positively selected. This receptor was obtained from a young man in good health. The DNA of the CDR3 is TGTGCCAGCAGCGTAGAAGCCCGGGGTCAGACCCAGTACTTC. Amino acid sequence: CASSVEARGQTQYF.